Given below is one TCR beta chain in context. The antigen is not known. The CDR3 covers 17 residues. Germline CDR1 reads KGHSH; CDR2 reads LQKENI. With 2 bases clipped from V and 5 bases from J, the junction kept 8 bases outside the gene matches. This specimen comes from a study of T cell responses to AZD1222 COVID-19 vaccine. The study's findings and limits: Nearly half of the spike-specific TCRs reportedly recognize variant regions that carry no mutations. Repertoire collection took place solely once the T cell response had peaked. White British people made up most donors, females outnumbered males, and clonal diversity was possibly underestimated.

TCRdb's table, derived via immunoSEQ multiplex PCR, lists solely in-frame clones and lacks some. The repertoire includes tens of thousands of clones, 89% of them detected once, and 9% to 9.5% sits in the top ten. The rearrangement joins TRBV18 to TRBJ2-1; 11 nucleotides align to TRBD2. This specimen consisted of peripheral blood, obtained 28 days after the second AZD1222 dose. The receptor comes from an adult who received the AZD1222 COVID-19 vaccine. DNA of the CDR3: TGTGCCAGCTCACCAAAATGGGCTAGCGGGGGGAACAATGAGCAGTTCTTC. This encodes CASSPKWASGGNNEQFF.